This TCR beta chain was retrieved from a study of control samples from healthy donors and cancer patients. There are 13 residues in the CDR3. The V gene end was trimmed by 6 bases and the J gene end by 9 bases; junction bases not matched to a gene: 7. Germline assignment: CDR1 MNHEY and CDR2 SVGAGI. TCRdb's copy holds only in-frame clones and misses some; the assay was immunoSEQ multiplex PCR. The sample shows 150,000 or so clones, around 90% of them seen only once. The sequenced sample was blood. The rearrangement uses TRBV6-5 and TRBJ1-5, with 8 bases lining up with TRBD1. The source of this sequence is a man aged 30 to 45 in good health. The CDR3 DNA is TGTGCCAGCAGGCGGACAGGGCTTGGGCCCCAGCATTTT. Protein: CASRRTGLGPQHF.